Described below is a single T cell receptor (beta chain) sequence and its context. No antigen is known for it. One end of the junction fails to match germline, which may point to a read error. This record belongs to a study of blood T cells in healthy people across ages (dated by TCRdb to about 2015). Context from the whole study: In model experiments, roughly one uniquely barcoded TCR beta cDNA molecule per two T cells was captured by template switching. Four age groups were formed from the donors: young (average approximately 15 years), middle-aged (just under 40), aged (around 68) and long-lived (roughly 88). Donors of different ages were randomly distributed across sequencing lanes to avoid experimental bias. To track age-related changes in TCR beta repertoire diversity, the study relied on deep sequencing normalized with unique cDNA molecular identifiers. Using the same blood draw, the study looked at two additional independent replicas of 1 million unique cDNA reads for two donors, one aged 18 to 30 and the other aged 80 or older. Results and caveats for the whole study, not just this receptor: Since profiling was done on bulk unsorted PBMCs, naive and antigen-experienced compartments could not be conclusively compared. Observed TCR beta diversity correlated strongly with the percentage of naive T cells measured by flow cytometry. As age increased, observed TCR beta diversity per million T cells dropped in a roughly linear way, and a significant reduction was already evident by age roughly 36. Donor CMV infection status was unknown, potentially confounding age-related changes in expanded clonotypes. Estimates of total diversity from one million sequenced T cells were regarded as lower bounds and underestimates. Compared with the aged group, the long-lived group had more naive CD4+ T cells, fewer expanded clones and increased TCR diversity, a pattern suggesting age selection.

The CDR3, from cysteine to phenylalanine, totals 14 residues. Just CDR3 DNA is preserved here, 42 bases in frame from base 1. Systemically healthy Caucasian individuals from Russia, around 38 in total and aged roughly 6 to 100 years, were included as donors. Each donor gave roughly 9.5 milliliters of peripheral blood, collected into EDTA-treated Vacutainer tubes. PBMCs were isolated by Ficoll-Paque density-gradient centrifugation, with at least 6 million obtained per sample. Total RNA, at least 5 micrograms per sample, was extracted from PBMCs with Trizol reagent. For every donor, flow cytometry on a PBMC aliquot measured the percentage of naive CD45RAhigh/CD27high T cells. Library preparation employed 5' RACE. TCRdb records Illumina HiSeq 2500 as the sequencer. The second PCR ran for roughly 7 to 12 cycles and used a J-beta primer mix along with a sample-barcoded 5' primer. A unique molecular identifier was introduced onto each TCR beta cDNA molecule by a template-switch 5' adaptor carrying 12 random nucleotides. Each sample yielded at least 2.5 million CDR3-containing paired-end reads. First-strand cDNA was synthesized from all RNA with the Mint cDNA synthesis kit, primed by a TRBC-specific oligonucleotide. All cDNA was treated with uracil-DNA glycosylase and then went through a first 18-cycle PCR with the universal primers M1SS and BC2_uni_R. On the study's bioinformatics: For normalization, 1 million high-quality reads, each with a distinct molecular identifier, were randomly selected from each sample. Instead of being binned into consensus sequences, reads that shared molecular identifiers were thrown out. MiTCR, with a Q25 quality threshold and the strictest error-elimination algorithm, was used for CDR3 identification, clonotype clustering and error correction. A nonparametric unseen species model with Euler transformation was used to estimate a lower bound on total TCR beta diversity. TCRdb reworked the public reads: Q25 trimming with fastp, MiXCR clone assembly, productive beta chains retained. Every CDR3 protein is listed once, alongside the most common genes and DNA of its rows. Clone size and V and J calls follow TCRdb, not the original study. The sample profile shows about 1.6 million distinct CDR3 sequences; roughly 32% of them were found once. The ten biggest clones cover approximately 10% of the sample.

This TCR derives from a young woman in good health. Sequencing was performed on blood. The receptor chain draws on TRBV12-3 or TRBV12-4 and TRBJ1-5; too little of a D gene remains to name it. The DNA is as follows: TGTGCCGGCAGTGACAAAAATAGCAATCAGCCCCAGCATTTT. Translated, it reads CAGSDKNSNQPQHF.